The following is a T cell receptor (beta chain) sequence with its context. Exposed enrollees encountered a COVID-19 case at some point within 2 weeks before study entry. These data come from a study of blood T cell repertoires in COVID-19. The CDR3 length is 14 residues. Per the germline V gene, CDR1 is SEHNR and CDR2 is FQNEAQ (reference sequence). V lost 4 bases and J lost 5; bases outside the gene matches: 7. In the authors' methods: For nucleated cells, counts were estimated from reference gene primer amplification. Data came from immunoSEQ multiplex PCR; TCRdb stores just in-frame clones and leaves some out. The V and J calls and clone size come from that table; D and trimming were worked out from the DNA. The sample carries about 350,000 clones, 85% to 90% recorded once.

The gene calls are TRBV7-9 and TRBJ1-1, with 7 bases aligning to TRBD1. Sequenced sample: PBMCs or T cells enriched from blood (not recorded which). This TCR was recovered from a woman aged 30 to 39 who had been exposed to COVID-19. The CDR3 DNA reads as TGTGCCAGCAGCTCCCACAGGGGTGAGACTGAAGCTTTCTTT. Translated: CASSSHRGETEAFF.